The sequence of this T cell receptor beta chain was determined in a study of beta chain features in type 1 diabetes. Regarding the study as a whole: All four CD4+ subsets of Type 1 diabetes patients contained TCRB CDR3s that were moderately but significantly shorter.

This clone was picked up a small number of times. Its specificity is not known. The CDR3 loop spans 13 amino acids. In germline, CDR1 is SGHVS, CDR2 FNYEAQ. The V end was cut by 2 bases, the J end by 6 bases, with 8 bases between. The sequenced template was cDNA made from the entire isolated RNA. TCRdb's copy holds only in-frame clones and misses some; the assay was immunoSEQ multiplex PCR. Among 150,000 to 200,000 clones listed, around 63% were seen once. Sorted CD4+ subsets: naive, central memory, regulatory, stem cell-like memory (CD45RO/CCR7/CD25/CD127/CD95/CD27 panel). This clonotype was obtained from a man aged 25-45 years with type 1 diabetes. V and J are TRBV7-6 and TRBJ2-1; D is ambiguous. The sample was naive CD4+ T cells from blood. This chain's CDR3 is CASSLTLSNEQFF. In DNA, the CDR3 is TGTGCCAGCAGCTTAACCCTCAGCAATGAGCAGTTCTTC.